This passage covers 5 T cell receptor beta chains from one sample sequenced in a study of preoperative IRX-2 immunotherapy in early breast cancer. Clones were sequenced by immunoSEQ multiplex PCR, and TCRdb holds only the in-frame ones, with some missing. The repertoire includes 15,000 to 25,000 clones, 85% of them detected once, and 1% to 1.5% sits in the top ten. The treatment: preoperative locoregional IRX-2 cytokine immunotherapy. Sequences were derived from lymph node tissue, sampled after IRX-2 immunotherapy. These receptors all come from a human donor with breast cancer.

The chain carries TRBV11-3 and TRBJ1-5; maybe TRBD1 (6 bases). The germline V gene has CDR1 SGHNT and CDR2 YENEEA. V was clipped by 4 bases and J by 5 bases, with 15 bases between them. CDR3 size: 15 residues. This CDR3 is CASSSSDRRDQPQHF. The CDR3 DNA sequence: TGTGCCAGCAGCTCCTCAGACAGGAGGGATCAGCCCCAGCATTTT.

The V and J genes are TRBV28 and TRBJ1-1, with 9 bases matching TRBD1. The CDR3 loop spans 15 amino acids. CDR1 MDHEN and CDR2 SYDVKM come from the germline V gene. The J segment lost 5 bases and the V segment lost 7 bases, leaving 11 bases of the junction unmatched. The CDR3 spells CASTDRGGPRTEAFF. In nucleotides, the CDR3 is TGTGCCAGCACCGACAGGGGGGGGCCTCGAACTGAAGCTTTCTTT.

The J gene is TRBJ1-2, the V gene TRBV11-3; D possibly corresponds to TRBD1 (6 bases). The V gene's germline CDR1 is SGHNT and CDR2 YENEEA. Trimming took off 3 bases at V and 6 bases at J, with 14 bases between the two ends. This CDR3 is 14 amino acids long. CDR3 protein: CASSFGRGGDGYTF. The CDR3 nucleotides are TGTGCCAGCAGCTTTGGCAGGGGAGGCGATGGCTACACCTTC.

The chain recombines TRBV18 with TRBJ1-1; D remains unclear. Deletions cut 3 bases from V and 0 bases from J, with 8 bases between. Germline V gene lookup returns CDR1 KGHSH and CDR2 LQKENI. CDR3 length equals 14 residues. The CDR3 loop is CASSPGFMNTEAFF. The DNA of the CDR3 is TGTGCCAGCTCACCGGGGTTTATGAACACTGAAGCTTTCTTT.

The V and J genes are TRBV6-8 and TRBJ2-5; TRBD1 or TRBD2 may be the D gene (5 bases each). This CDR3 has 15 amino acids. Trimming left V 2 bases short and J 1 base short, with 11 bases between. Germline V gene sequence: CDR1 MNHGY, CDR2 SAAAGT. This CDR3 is CASSYGQGPQETQYF. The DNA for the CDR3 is TGTGCCAGCAGTTACGGCCAGGGACCCCAAGAGACCCAGTACTTC.